One sample yielded the 20 T cell receptor beta chains listed below, sequenced in a study of blood T cell repertoires in COVID-19. The assay was immunoSEQ multiplex PCR, and TCRdb's table has in-frame clones only and misses some. The sample lists some 300,000 clones; around 90% were seen once. Sequencing was carried out using peripheral blood. The source of these receptors is a man in his sixties or seventies with acute or convalescent COVID-19.

The chain joins TRBV21-1 to TRBJ2-7; the tabulated D call, TRBD1, remains unverified against the DNA. TRBV21-1 is labeled a pseudogene. This CDR3 is 21 amino acids long. In DNA form, the CDR3 reads TGTGCCAGCAGCACCCCGAGTGTTGGTGACAGGGTCCTGGTGAGGTCCTACGAGCAGTACTTC. This codes for CASSTPSVGDRVLVRSYEQYF.

This rearrangement joins TRBV14 to TRBJ1-5; D uncertain. The V end lost 1 base, the J end lost 2 bases, and 3 bases lay between the germline ends. Germline CDR1 is SGHDN and CDR2 is FVKESK. The length of the CDR3 is 13 residues. CDR3 amino acids: CASSQARNQPQHF. CDR3 sequence (DNA): TGTGCCAGCAGCCAAGCTCGCAATCAGCCCCAGCATTTT.

A remark on this clone: The junction shows a germline mismatch at one end, possibly a read error. This chain uses TRBV7-9 with TRBJ2-7; 9 bases fit TRBD1. From germline, CDR1 is SEHNR and CDR2 FQNEAQ (reference sequence). The CDR3 length is 12 residues. CDR3 amino acids: CASSRTGQGKSF. The CDR3 bases are TGTGCCAGCAGTAGAACTGGACAGGGGAAATCCTTC.

This chain joins TRBV27 and TRBJ1-2; D perhaps matches TRBD1 (6 bases). Trimming stripped 3 bases from V and 6 bases from J, with 17 bases between. Germline V CDR1 and CDR2: MNHEY, SMNVEV (reference sequence). The CDR3 loop spans 15 amino acids. The CDR3 protein is CASSFSLGGADGYTF. The CDR3 DNA is TGTGCCAGCAGTTTCTCACTTGGGGGGGCGGATGGCTACACCTTC.

The chain is built from TRBV3-1 (or the pseudogene TRBV3-2) and TRBJ1-6; D is unresolved. Trimming pared 1 base from V and 5 bases from J, leaving 9 bases between. This CDR3 comprises 15 residues. Looked up from germline, CDR1 is LGHDT and CDR2 is YNNKEL (reference sequence). DNA of the CDR3: TGTGCCAGCAGCCAAGTAGGCGGTGATAATTCACCCCTCCACTTT. The encoded protein is CASSQVGGDNSPLHF.

The chain is built from TRBV5-4 and TRBJ2-3; D is possibly TRBD2 (7 bases). Trimming took 5 bases from V and 1 from J, leaving 14 bases between them. CDR3 size: 15 residues. Germline assignment: CDR1 SGHNT and CDR2 YYREEE (reference sequence). The DNA of the CDR3 is TGTGCCAGCAGACTCGGGGGGCGCGGCACAGATACGCAGTATTTT. Translation: CASRLGGRGTDTQYF. Combining the CDR3 with reference TRBV5-4 and TRBJ2-3 gives the whole variable domain ETGVTQSPTHLIKTRGQQVTLRCSSQSGHNTVSWYQQALGQGPQFIFQYYREEENGRGNFPPRFSGLQFPNYSSELNVNALELDDSALYLCASRLGGRGTDTQYFGPGTRLTVL.

The chain recombines TRBV19 with TRBJ1-5; TRBD1 matches 9 bases. V shed 6 bases, J shed 6 bases, and the junction held 6 bases outside the gene matches. This CDR3 has 14 residues. CDR1 and CDR2 from the germline V gene are LNHDA and SQIVND (reference sequence). CDR3 sequence (DNA): TGTGCCAGTAGAACACGACAGGGGGGTCAGCCCCAGCATTTT. It yields the protein CASRTRQGGQPQHF.

This clone was counted between two and nine times. This chain joins TRBV2 and TRBJ2-1, with TRBD2 as a possible D gene (6 bases). CDR1 is SNHLY and CDR2 is FYNNEI in the germline V gene. The CDR3 covers 13 residues. Deletions cut 1 base from V and 9 bases from J, with 10 bases between. CDR3 sequence (DNA): TGTGCCAGCAGTGAAGGGGGGGAAGCTGAGCAGTTCTTC. Translated: CASSEGGEAEQFF.

The V call is TRBV4-2, the J call TRBJ2-5; 11 nucleotides line up with TRBD2. Germline V gene sequence: CDR1 LGHNA, CDR2 YNFKEQ. The CDR3 covers 17 residues. J was trimmed by 1 base and V by 4 bases; bases with no gene match: 8. CDR3 sequence: CASSLSSSGGLQETQYF. In DNA, the CDR3 is TGTGCCAGCAGCCTGAGTTCTAGCGGGGGGCTCCAAGAGACCCAGTACTTC.

The chain links TRBV3-1 (or the pseudogene TRBV3-2) to TRBJ1-2; 10 nucleotides align to TRBD1. Germline V gene data show CDR1 as LGHDT and CDR2 as YNNKEL (reference sequence). This CDR3 is 14 amino acids long. V lost 4 bases to trimming and J lost 4 bases; unmatched junction nucleotides: 3. The CDR3 DNA sequence: TGTGCCAGCAGCCCCGGGACAGGGGCCTATGGCTACACCTTC. This gives the protein CASSPGTGAYGYTF.

CDR3: CASSLGGQETYEQYF. DNA for the CDR3: TGCGCCAGCAGCTTGGGGGGACAAGAAACCTACGAGCAGTACTTC. The chain links TRBV5-1 to TRBJ2-7; D possibly corresponds to TRBD1 (6 bases). Germline values: CDR1 SGHRS, CDR2 YFSETQ. With 0 bases removed from V and 2 bases from J, the gap between germline ends came to 12 bases. CDR3 length: 15 amino acids.

This clone was counted ten times or more. The V and J genes are TRBV6-2 or TRBV6-3 and TRBJ2-2; D perhaps matches TRBD1 (5 bases). With 2 bases removed from V and 4 bases from J, the gap between germline ends came to 14 bases. CDR1 MNHEY and CDR2 SVGEGT come from the germline V gene. This CDR3 is built from 16 residues. The DNA for the CDR3 is TGTGCCAGCAGTTACCAGGGTCGACAGAGCACCGGGGAGCTGTTTTTT. Translation: CASSYQGRQSTGELFF.

V usage is TRBV5-1 and J usage is TRBJ2-3; D perhaps matches TRBD1 (6 bases). CDR3 length: 15 amino acids. Germline CDR1 is SGHRS and CDR2 is YFSETQ. Trimming shortened V by 2 bases and J by 0 bases, and 10 bases separated the two germline ends. Here the CDR3 reads CASSFSDSSTDTQYF. In nucleotides, the CDR3 is TGCGCCAGCAGCTTCTCGGACAGCAGCACAGATACGCAGTATTTT.

The V gene is TRBV29-1, the J gene TRBJ2-7; TRBD1 matches at 11 bases. The CDR3 is 13 amino acids. CDR1 is SQVTM, CDR2 ANQGSEA, per germline. V shed 4 bases, J shed 7 bases, and the junction held 6 bases outside the gene matches. The DNA of the CDR3 is TGCAGCGTTGGGACAGGGGGCTACGGGGAGCAGTACTTC. Protein: CSVGTGGYGEQYF.

V and J are TRBV18 and TRBJ1-6, with TRBD1 identical over 7 bases. The CDR3 length is 15 residues. Germline assignment: CDR1 KGHSH and CDR2 LQKENI. V lost 6 bases to trimming and J lost 5 bases; unmatched junction nucleotides: 7. CDR3 bases: TGTGCCAGCTCGCCAATTGGACAGGATAATTCACCCCTCCACTTT. This gives the protein CASSPIGQDNSPLHF.

The chain joins TRBV19 to TRBJ2-5, with D perhaps matching TRBD1 (6 bases). V dropped 7 bases and J dropped 1 base, with 16 bases sitting between them. Germline V gene sequence: CDR1 LNHDA, CDR2 SQIVND (reference sequence). This CDR3 is built from 15 residues. CDR3 sequence reads: CASNPGQTFQETQYF. The DNA for the CDR3 is TGTGCCAGTAACCCCGGACAGACCTTCCAAGAGACCCAGTACTTC.

The V and J genes are TRBV9 and TRBJ1-3; D is unresolved. Germline CDR1 and CDR2: SGDLS and YYNGEE. V was clipped by 3 bases and J by 0 bases, with 13 bases between them. The CDR3 covers 16 residues. CDR3 region: CASSADNRNSGNTIYF. The CDR3 DNA reads as TGTGCCAGCAGCGCCGACAACCGGAACTCTGGAAACACCATATATTTT.

This clone has only a few counts. The chain uses TRBV12-3 or TRBV12-4 and TRBJ1-2; the D gene is possibly TRBD1 (5 bases). V lost 6 bases, J lost 2 bases, and 10 bases lay in between. CDR3 length equals 13 residues. The CDR3 spells CASRVGGNYGYTF. The CDR3 coding sequence is TGTGCCAGCAGAGTGGGGGGGAACTATGGCTACACCTTC.

The gene calls are TRBV5-1 and TRBJ1-6; D perhaps matches TRBD1 (5 bases). Germline CDR1 is SGHRS and CDR2 is YFSETQ. This CDR3 comprises 15 residues. V was trimmed by 4 bases and J by 5 bases, leaving 13 bases between them. CDR3: CASSDGGSHNSPLHF. CDR3 DNA: TGCGCCAGCAGCGACGGGGGTAGTCATAATTCACCCCTCCACTTT.

The chain is built from TRBV30 and TRBJ1-2, with a tentative D call TRBD1 (5 bases). Trimming cost V 0 bases and J 10 bases, with 18 bases left between them. CDR3 length: 14 amino acids. Germline lookup yields CDR1 GTSNPN and CDR2 SVGIG (reference sequence). The CDR3 loop is CAWSVGGLPFDYTF. For the CDR3, the DNA is TGTGCCTGGAGTGTCGGGGGACTACCTTTCGACTACACCTTC.